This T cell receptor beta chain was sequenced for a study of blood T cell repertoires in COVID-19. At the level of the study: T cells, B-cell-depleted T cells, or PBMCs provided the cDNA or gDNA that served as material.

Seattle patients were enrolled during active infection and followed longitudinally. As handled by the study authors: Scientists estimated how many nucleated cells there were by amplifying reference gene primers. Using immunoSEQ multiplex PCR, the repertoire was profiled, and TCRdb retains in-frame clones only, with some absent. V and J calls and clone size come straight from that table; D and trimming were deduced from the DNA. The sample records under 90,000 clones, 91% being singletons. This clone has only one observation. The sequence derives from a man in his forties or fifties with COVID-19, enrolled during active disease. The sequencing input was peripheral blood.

CDR3 bases: TGTGCCAGCAGCTCATTAACCCCAGGGGGCGGTGGTACTGAAGCTTTCTTT. Amino acids: CASSSLTPGGGGTEAFF. V and J are TRBV11-2 and TRBJ1-1; TRBD1 agrees at 8 bases. This CDR3 region has 17 residues. The trim removed 4 bases at V and 5 bases at J, leaving 15 bases unmatched. Germline CDR1 is SGHAT and CDR2 is FQNNGV.